This TCR beta chain was observed in a study of CD8 T cells in ankylosing spondylitis. The CDR3 consists of 12 residues. Trimming removed 5 bases from V and 2 bases from J, with 6 bases in between. CDR1 and CDR2 from the germline V gene are DFQATT and SNEGSKA (reference sequence). General study results and limits: Characteristic of ankylosing spondylitis blood, it appeared, was a TCR beta motif comprising several highly homologous variants.

This clonotype was seen more than once but under ten times. Its antigen is not identified. Each TCR beta library was made by quantitative 5'-RACE that incorporated molecular barcodes. TCRdb reanalysed the 5' RACE reads using MiXCR and keeps one entry per CDR3 protein. The sample lists some 450,000 distinct CDR3 sequences, about a sixth occurring once. This TCR was recovered from a male donor with ankylosing spondylitis. The chain uses TRBV20-1 and TRBJ2-2; D is perhaps TRBD1 (5 bases). Input material: blood, either unsorted or a sorted T cell fraction (not recorded which). The CDR3 bases are TGCAGTGCTCAGGGCAACACCGGGGAGCTGTTTTTT. Translating gives CSAQGNTGELFF.